Detailed here is one T cell receptor beta chain. The sample originates from a study of blood T cell repertoires in COVID-19. Recruitment covered about two dozen US areas and drew participants whose ages spanned about 18 to 89 years. Germline CDR1 reads MDHEN; CDR2 reads SYDVKM. Trimming removed 10 bases from V and 2 bases from J, with 8 bases in between. The length of the CDR3 is 11 residues. Sequencing used immunoSEQ multiplex PCR; TCRdb keeps in-frame clones, though not all of them. The sample includes hundreds of thousands of clones, around 84% of them seen just once. The clonotype was recovered from a woman aged 45-59 years who had recovered from COVID-19. The gene calls are TRBV28 and TRBJ1-1, with unresolved D. Input material: PBMCs or T cells enriched from blood (not recorded which). CDR3 sequence (DNA): TGTGCCACCGAGAGAAACACTGAAGCTTTCTTT. It encodes CATERNTEAFF.